This T cell receptor beta chain was captured in a study of T cell repertoires in cytomegalovirus infection. V was trimmed by 5 bases and J by 4 bases, leaving 27 bases between them. The CDR3 sequence is 19 residues long. The germline V gene has CDR1 SGHVS and CDR2 FQNEAQ. TCRdb passed the reads through MiXCR, listing each CDR3 protein once. The sample lists about 920,000 distinct CDR3 sequences, roughly a third occurring once. This clonotype appeared many times. Its antigen is undetermined. The V and J genes are TRBV7-8 and TRBJ2-1; the D gene could be TRBD1 or TRBD2 (7 bases each). The receptor's source is a human donor in good health (CMV status not recorded). Some clones in this sample may be carry-over from other donors' samples. This material consisted of cultured CD8+ T cells from PBMCs, taken from culture after CMV antigen stimulation. The CDR3: CASSLSLVPDREGYNEQFF. CDR3 in DNA: TGTGCCAGCAGCCTAAGCCTCGTCCCTGACAGGGAGGGATACAATGAGCAGTTCTTC.